This TCR beta chain appears in the sequencing data of a study of CD8 T cells in ankylosing spondylitis. Study outcomes and limitations: A TCR beta motif of several highly homologous variants seemed to mark ankylosing spondylitis blood.

Using its own MiXCR run on the 5' RACE reads, TCRdb lists one record per CDR3 protein. The profile covers hundreds of thousands of distinct CDR3 sequences, with 26% appearing a single time and over 0.8% taken by the ten largest. This clonotype was recorded a few times. Its antigen remains unidentified. The germline V gene encodes CDR1 DFQATT and CDR2 SNEGSKA (reference sequence). Trimming cost V 6 bases and J 2 bases, with 10 bases left between them. The CDR3 runs to 12 residues. Sequencing used blood, either unsorted or a sorted T cell fraction (not recorded which). The clonotype was recovered from a male donor with ankylosing spondylitis. This chain uses TRBV20-1 with TRBJ1-2, with D perhaps TRBD1 (5 bases). The CDR3 region is CSARQRNYGYTF. In nucleotides, the CDR3 is TGCAGTGCGCGACAGAGAAACTATGGCTACACCTTC.